The following is a TCR beta chain sequence with its context. The CDR3 extends over 14 amino acids. Deletions cut 6 bases from V and 2 bases from J, with 11 bases between. From germline, CDR1 is MNHNY and CDR2 SVGAGI (reference sequence). This sample stems from a study of blood T cell repertoires in COVID-19. Overall study: Donors in the United States, Italy and Spain gave samples during acute or convalescent COVID-19.

The repertoire was sequenced with immunoSEQ multiplex PCR; TCRdb's copy has only in-frame clones and lacks some. This sample has nearly 300,000 clones, with approximately 84% found just once. The TCR sequence derives from a human donor with COVID-19, enrolled during active disease. The donor label of this sample is uncertain. Sequencing input: peripheral blood. The chain is built from TRBV6-6 and TRBJ1-3; D may be TRBD1 (6 bases). As DNA, the CDR3 is TGTGCCAGCAGACAACAGGGAACTGGAAACACCATATATTTT. Its translation: CASRQQGTGNTIYF.